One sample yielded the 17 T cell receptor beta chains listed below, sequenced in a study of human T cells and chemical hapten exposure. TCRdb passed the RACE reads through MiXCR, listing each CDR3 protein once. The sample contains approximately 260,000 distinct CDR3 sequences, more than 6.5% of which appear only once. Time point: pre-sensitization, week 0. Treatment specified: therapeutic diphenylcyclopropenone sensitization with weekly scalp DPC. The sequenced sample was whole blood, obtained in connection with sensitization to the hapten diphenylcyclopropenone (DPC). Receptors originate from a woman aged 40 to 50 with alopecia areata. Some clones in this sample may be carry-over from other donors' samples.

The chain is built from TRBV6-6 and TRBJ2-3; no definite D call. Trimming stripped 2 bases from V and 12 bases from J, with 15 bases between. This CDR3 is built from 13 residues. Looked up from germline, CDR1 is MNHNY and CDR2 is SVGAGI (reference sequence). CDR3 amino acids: CASSYGGFTSQYF. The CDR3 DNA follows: TGTGCCAGCAGTTACGGCGGTTTTACGAGTCAGTATTTT.

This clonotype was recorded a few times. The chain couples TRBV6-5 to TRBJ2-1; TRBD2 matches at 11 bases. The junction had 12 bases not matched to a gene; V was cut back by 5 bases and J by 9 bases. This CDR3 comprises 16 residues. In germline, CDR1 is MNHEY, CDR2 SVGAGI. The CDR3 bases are TGTGCCAGCAGTCAACCGACGGGACTAGCGGAGGTTGAGCAGTTCTTC. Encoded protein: CASSQPTGLAEVEQFF.

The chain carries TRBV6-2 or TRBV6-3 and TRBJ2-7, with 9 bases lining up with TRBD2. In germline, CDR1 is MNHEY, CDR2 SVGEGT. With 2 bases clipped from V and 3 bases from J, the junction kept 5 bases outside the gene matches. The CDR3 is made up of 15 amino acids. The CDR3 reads CASSYVSTSGYEQYF. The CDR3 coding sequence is TGTGCCAGCAGTTACGTCTCGACTAGCGGCTACGAGCAGTACTTC.

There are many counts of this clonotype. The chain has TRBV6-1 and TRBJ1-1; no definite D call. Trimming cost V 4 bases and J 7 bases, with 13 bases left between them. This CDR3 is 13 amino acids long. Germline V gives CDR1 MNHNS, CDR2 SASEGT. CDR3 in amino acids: CASSVGMYGEAFF. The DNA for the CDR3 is TGTGCCAGCAGTGTCGGCATGTATGGTGAAGCTTTCTTT.

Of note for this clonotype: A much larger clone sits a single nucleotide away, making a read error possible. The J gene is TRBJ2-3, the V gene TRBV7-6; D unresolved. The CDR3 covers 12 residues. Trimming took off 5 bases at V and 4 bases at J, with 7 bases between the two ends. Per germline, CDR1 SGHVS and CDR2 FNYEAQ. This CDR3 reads CASSKGPDTQYF. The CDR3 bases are TGTGCCAGCAGCAAAGGGCCAGATACGCAGTATTTT.

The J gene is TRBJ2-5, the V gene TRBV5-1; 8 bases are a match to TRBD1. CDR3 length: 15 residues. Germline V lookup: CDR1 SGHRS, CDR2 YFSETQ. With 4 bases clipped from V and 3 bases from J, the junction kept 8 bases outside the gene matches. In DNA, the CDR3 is TGCGCCAGCAGCCCGGGGACAGGAATGGAAGAGACCCAGTACTTC. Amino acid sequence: CASSPGTGMEETQYF.

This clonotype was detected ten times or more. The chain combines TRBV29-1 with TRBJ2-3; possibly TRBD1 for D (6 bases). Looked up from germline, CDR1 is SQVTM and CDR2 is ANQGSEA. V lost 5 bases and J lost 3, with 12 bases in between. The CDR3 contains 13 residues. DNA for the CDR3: TGCAGCGTTAGTACAGGGTTGACAGATACGCAGTATTTT. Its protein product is CSVSTGLTDTQYF.

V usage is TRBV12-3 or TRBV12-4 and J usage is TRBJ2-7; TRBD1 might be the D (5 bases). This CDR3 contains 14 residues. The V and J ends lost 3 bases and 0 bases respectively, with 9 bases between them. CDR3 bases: TGTGCCAGCAGTTTGGTCAGGGCCTCCTACGAGCAGTACTTC. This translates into CASSLVRASYEQYF.

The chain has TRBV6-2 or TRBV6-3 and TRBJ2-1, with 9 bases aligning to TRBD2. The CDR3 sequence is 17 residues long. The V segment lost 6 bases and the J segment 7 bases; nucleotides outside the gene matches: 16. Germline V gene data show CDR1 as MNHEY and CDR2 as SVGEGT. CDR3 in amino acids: CASSRRLAGVVRNEQFF. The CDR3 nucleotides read TGTGCCAGCAGCCGTCGGTTAGCGGGAGTAGTAAGGAATGAGCAGTTCTTC.

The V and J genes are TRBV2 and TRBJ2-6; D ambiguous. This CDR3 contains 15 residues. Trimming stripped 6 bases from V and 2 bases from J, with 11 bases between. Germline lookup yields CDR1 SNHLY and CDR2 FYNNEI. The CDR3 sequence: CASSQEETGANVLTF. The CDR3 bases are TGTGCCAGCAGCCAGGAAGAGACTGGGGCCAACGTCCTGACTTTC.

The CDR3 loop reads CASSYGGKANEKLFF. The CDR3, as DNA: TGTGCCAGCAGTTACGGTGGAAAGGCCAATGAAAAACTGTTTTTT. The V and J genes are TRBV6-5 and TRBJ1-4; D gene uncertain. Per germline, CDR1 MNHEY and CDR2 SVGAGI. Trimming cost V 2 bases and J 5 bases, with 12 bases left between them. The CDR3 sequence is 15 residues long.

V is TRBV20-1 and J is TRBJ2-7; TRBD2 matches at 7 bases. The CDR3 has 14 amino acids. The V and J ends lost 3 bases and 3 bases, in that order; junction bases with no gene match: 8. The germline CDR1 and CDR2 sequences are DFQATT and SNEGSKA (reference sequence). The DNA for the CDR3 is TGCAGTGCTAGTATGCCTAGCGGTGACTACGAGCAGTACTTC. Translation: CSASMPSGDYEQYF.

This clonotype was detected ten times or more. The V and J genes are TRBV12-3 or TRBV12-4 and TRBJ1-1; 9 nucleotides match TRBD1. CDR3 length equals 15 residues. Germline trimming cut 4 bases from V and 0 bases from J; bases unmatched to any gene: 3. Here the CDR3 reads CASSYGQGMNTEAFF. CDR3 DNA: TGTGCCAGCAGTTACGGACAGGGGATGAACACTGAAGCTTTCTTT.

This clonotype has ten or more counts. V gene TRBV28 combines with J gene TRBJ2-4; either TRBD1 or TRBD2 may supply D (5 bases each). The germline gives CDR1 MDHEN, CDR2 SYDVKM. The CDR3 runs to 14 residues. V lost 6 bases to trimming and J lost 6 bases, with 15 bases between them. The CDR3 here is CASRSSRDGNIQYF. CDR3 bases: TGTGCCAGCAGATCATCCCGGGACGGAAACATTCAGTACTTC.

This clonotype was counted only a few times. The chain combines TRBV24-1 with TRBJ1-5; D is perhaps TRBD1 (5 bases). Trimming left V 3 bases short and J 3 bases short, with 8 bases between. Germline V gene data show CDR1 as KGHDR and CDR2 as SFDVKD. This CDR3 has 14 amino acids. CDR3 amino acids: CATSDTGPNQPQHF. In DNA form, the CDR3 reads TGTGCCACCAGTGATACAGGCCCCAATCAGCCCCAGCATTTT.

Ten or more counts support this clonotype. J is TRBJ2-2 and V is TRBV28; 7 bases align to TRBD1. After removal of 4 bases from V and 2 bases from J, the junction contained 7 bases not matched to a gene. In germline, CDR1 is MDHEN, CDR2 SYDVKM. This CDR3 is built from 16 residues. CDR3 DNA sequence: TGTGCCAGCAGTTCACCCCAGGGGGACAACACCGGGGAGCTGTTTTTT. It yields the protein CASSSPQGDNTGELFF.

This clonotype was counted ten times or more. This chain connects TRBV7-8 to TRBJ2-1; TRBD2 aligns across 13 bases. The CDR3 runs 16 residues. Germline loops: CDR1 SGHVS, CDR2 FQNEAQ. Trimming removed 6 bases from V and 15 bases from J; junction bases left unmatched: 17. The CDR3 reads CASSPSGRPGLAGWFF. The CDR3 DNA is TGTGCCAGCAGTCCGTCGGGGAGACCGGGACTAGCGGGATGGTTCTTC.